Below are 24 T cell receptor beta chains sequenced from a single sample in a study of blood T cell repertoires in COVID-19. Generated by immunoSEQ multiplex PCR, the TCRdb table keeps only in-frame clones and is missing some. The table has about 260,000 clones, 80% to 90% seen once. The sequencing sample was made of peripheral blood. The receptor source for this set is a woman in her 70s with COVID-19, enrolled during active disease.

V and J are TRBV7-9 and TRBJ2-1; D is unclear. Germline assignment: CDR1 SEHNR and CDR2 FQNEAQ (reference sequence). This CDR3 region has 12 residues. V gave up 5 bases and J gave up 14 bases, with 16 bases separating them. Written as DNA, the CDR3 is TGTGCCAGCAGCCCCCCGGTGGAGAAGGAGTTCTTC. Translated, it gives CASSPPVEKEFF.

The V call is TRBV19, the J call TRBJ2-5, with 7 bases matching TRBD2. This CDR3 has 13 residues. Per germline, CDR1 LNHDA and CDR2 SQIVND (reference sequence). The V and J ends lost 3 bases and 7 bases, in that order; junction bases with no gene match: 5. The CDR3: CASSINGGGTQYF. DNA for the CDR3: TGTGCCAGTAGTATTAATGGGGGGGGGACCCAGTACTTC.

DNA of the CDR3: TGCAGCGTTGGCCCGGCCCCTACAGGGAGCTCCTACAATGAGCAGTTCTTC. Translating gives CSVGPAPTGSSYNEQFF. This chain links TRBV29-1 with TRBJ2-1, with a tentative D call TRBD1 (6 bases). The V gene's germline CDR1 is SQVTM and CDR2 ANQGSEA. The V and J ends lost 4 bases and 0 bases respectively, with 19 bases between them. The CDR3 totals 17 residues.

The CDR3 DNA reads TGTGCCAGCAGCCCGGACAGGGGGGCATTCCAAGAGACCCAGTACTTC. Its protein is CASSPDRGAFQETQYF. This sequence joins TRBV6-2 or TRBV6-3 and TRBJ2-5, with TRBD1 matching 10 bases. The germline V gene encodes CDR1 MNHEY and CDR2 SVGEGT. The length of the CDR3 is 16 residues. Germline trimming cut 6 bases from V and 1 base from J; bases unmatched to any gene: 8.

In its sample, this clone was seen once. This chain connects TRBV4-3 to TRBJ1-3, with no clear D. Germline CDR1 and CDR2: LGHNA and YSLEER. The CDR3 spans 16 residues. Trimming removed 0 bases at V and 2 bases at J, with 11 bases between. The CDR3 spells CASSQDLKGAGNTIYF. CDR3 DNA: TGCGCCAGCAGCCAAGATCTAAAGGGAGCTGGAAACACCATATATTTT.

The rearrangement links TRBV2 to TRBJ1-2; TRBD1 matches 7 bases. The CDR3 loop spans 12 amino acids. Germline V gene data show CDR1 as SNHLY and CDR2 as FYNNEI. V was clipped by 7 bases and J by 6 bases; unmatched bases: 5. The CDR3 DNA reads as TGTGCCAGCACCCTACAGGGGCATGGCTACACCTTC. This encodes CASTLQGHGYTF. The full variable domain, rest sourced from reference TRBV2 and TRBJ1-2, is EPEVTQTPSHQVTQMGQEVILRCVPISNHLYFYWYRQILGQKVEFLVSFYNNEISEKSEIFDDQFSVERPDGSNFTLKIRSTKLEDSAMYFCASTLQGHGYTFGSGTRLTVV.

The V call is TRBV30, the J call TRBJ2-1, with TRBD1 matching over 10 bases. V dropped 3 bases and J dropped 5; count of bases not matched to a gene: 4. This CDR3 comprises 14 residues. In germline, CDR1 is GTSNPN, CDR2 SVGIG (reference sequence). As DNA, the CDR3 is TGTGCCTGGAGGAGACAGGGGGCGCACAATGAGCAGTTCTTC. Translating it yields CAWRRQGAHNEQFF. The full variable domain, completed using reference TRBV30 and TRBJ2-1, is SQTIHQWPATLVQPVGSPLSLECTVEGTSNPNLYWYRQAAGRGLQLLFYSVGIGQISSEVPQNLSASRPQDRQFILSSKKLLLSDSGFYLCAWRRQGAHNEQFFGPGTRLTVL.

The chain is built from TRBV24-1 and TRBJ2-3; 7 bases match TRBD2. Germline V gene sequence: CDR1 KGHDR, CDR2 SFDVKD. This CDR3 contains 12 residues. The V and J ends lost 3 bases and 11 bases, in that order; junction bases with no gene match: 4. DNA of the CDR3: TGTGCCACCAGTGATCGGGGGGTTAGGCAGTATTTT. Translated, it gives CATSDRGVRQYF.

The chain carries TRBV10-3 and TRBJ2-3; D is ambiguous. The CDR3 covers 11 residues. Germline CDR1 is ENHRY and CDR2 is SYGVKD. The V end lost 10 bases, the J end lost 4 bases, and 9 bases lay between the germline ends. The CDR3 spells CATWSADTQYF. The CDR3 region has the DNA TGTGCCACCTGGAGTGCAGATACGCAGTATTTT.

V and J are TRBV11-3 and TRBJ2-6; TRBD2 is a possible D gene (6 bases). CDR1 and CDR2 from the germline V gene are SGHNT and YENEEA. The CDR3 covers 19 residues. V was cut by 3 bases and J by 4 bases, with 22 bases left in between. The CDR3 DNA reads as TGTGCCAGCAGCTTTGGCGGGAATTCGGGGCTAACAGGGGCCAACGTCCTGACTTTC. Protein sequence: CASSFGGNSGLTGANVLTF.

The chain combines TRBV29-1 with TRBJ2-5; D is unresolved. CDR3 length equals 11 residues. Trimming pared 3 bases from V and 1 base from J, leaving 3 bases between. From germline, CDR1 is SQVTM and CDR2 ANQGSEA. CDR3 coding DNA: TGCAGCGTTGACAGCCAAGAGACCCAGTACTTC. Translated: CSVDSQETQYF. The variable domain in full, completed from reference TRBV29-1 and TRBJ2-5, reads SAVISQKPSRDICQRGTSLTIQCQVDSQVTMMFWYRQQPGQSLTLIATANQGSEATYESGFVIDKFPISRPNLTFSTLTVSNMSPEDSSIYLCSVDSQETQYFGPGTRLLVL.

The chain recombines TRBV30 with TRBJ1-5; D is undetermined. This CDR3 is built from 15 residues. CDR1 GTSNPN and CDR2 SVGIG come from the germline V gene (reference sequence). Trimming took 2 bases from V and 0 from J, leaving 11 bases between them. In DNA form, the CDR3 reads TGTGCCTGGAGTCCTGGCGGATATAGCAATCAGCCCCAGCATTTT. Protein: CAWSPGGYSNQPQHF.

V and J are TRBV24-1 and TRBJ1-2; D gene unclear. The CDR3 length is 12 residues. The V end lost 3 bases, the J end lost 8 bases, and 9 bases lay between the germline ends. The germline gives CDR1 KGHDR, CDR2 SFDVKD. The CDR3 region has the DNA TGTGCCACCAGTGATCGGTATCACGGCTACACCTTC. It translates to CATSDRYHGYTF.

V usage is TRBV28 and J usage is TRBJ2-7, with 10 bases aligning to TRBD2. Losses at the gene ends were 7 bases for V and 7 bases for J; bases not matched to a gene: 13. Germline CDR1 and CDR2: MDHEN and SYDVKM. CDR3 size: 15 residues. The CDR3, as DNA: TGTGCCAGCACAGAAACTAGCGGGATTTTGAGGGAGCAGTACTTC. Its protein is CASTETSGILREQYF.

This sequence joins TRBV12-3 or TRBV12-4 and TRBJ2-7; 9 nucleotides line up with TRBD2. The CDR3 has 13 amino acids. Trimming took 6 bases from V and 6 from J; bases not matched to a gene: 6. The CDR3 bases are TGTGCCAGCAGCCTGCGGGAGGGAACCGAGCAGTACTTC. This encodes CASSLREGTEQYF.

The chain couples TRBV28 to TRBJ2-7, with 7 positions matching TRBD1. The CDR3 runs 14 residues. Trimming took 6 bases from V and 3 from J; bases not matched to a gene: 8. Germline CDR1 and CDR2: MDHEN and SYDVKM. The CDR3 reads CASRPQGQSYEQYF. DNA of the CDR3: TGTGCCAGCAGACCACAGGGACAGAGCTACGAGCAGTACTTC.

The rearrangement links TRBV19 to TRBJ1-5; D is unresolved. Between the trimmed V and J ends, which lost 3 bases and 3 bases, there was a span of 12 bases. CDR1 and CDR2 (germline): LNHDA, SQIVND (reference sequence). The CDR3 extends over 15 amino acids. The DNA of the CDR3 is TGTGCCAGTAGTATTACTCTCCGTCTCAATCAGCCCCAGCATTTT. Amino acid sequence: CASSITLRLNQPQHF.

This clone appeared many times. The chain recombines TRBV27 with TRBJ1-6, with 10 bases identical to TRBD1. From germline, CDR1 is MNHEY and CDR2 SMNVEV (reference sequence). V trimming: 6 bases; J trimming: 14 bases; junction bases outside the gene matches: 10. The CDR3 extends over 14 amino acids. The DNA for the CDR3 is TGTGCCAGCAGAGTCACCGGGACAGGGGTCACCCTCCACTTT. This sequence encodes CASRVTGTGVTLHF.

This rearrangement joins TRBV3-1 (or the pseudogene TRBV3-2) to TRBJ1-1; D unclear. Trimming removed 4 bases from V and 4 bases from J, with 13 bases in between. The germline gives CDR1 LGHDT, CDR2 YNNKEL (reference sequence). The CDR3 sequence is 14 residues long. CDR3 amino acids: CASSRPGGSTEAFF. In DNA, the CDR3 is TGTGCCAGCAGCCGCCCGGGAGGCAGCACTGAAGCTTTCTTT.

CDR3 protein: CASSATGHTYQPQHF. The DNA of the CDR3 is TGTGCCAGCAGCGCTACGGGACATACCTATCAGCCCCAGCATTTT. J is TRBJ1-5 and V is TRBV6-2 or TRBV6-3; D perhaps matches TRBD1 (6 bases). Trimming left V 6 bases short and J 5 bases short, with 17 bases between. Germline lookup yields CDR1 MNHEY and CDR2 SVGEGT. The CDR3 totals 15 residues.

The rearrangement uses TRBV7-9 and TRBJ2-2; 9 bases fit TRBD2. V shed 0 bases and J 0 bases; nucleotides not matched to a gene: 2. CDR1 is SEHNR and CDR2 is FQNEAQ in the germline V gene (reference sequence). This CDR3 is built from 17 residues. CDR3 amino acids: CASSLAPSGANTGELFF. DNA for the CDR3: TGTGCCAGCAGCTTAGCCCCTAGCGGGGCGAACACCGGGGAGCTGTTTTTT. The variable domain in full, with the rest retrieved from reference TRBV7-9 and TRBJ2-2, is DTGVSQNPRHKITKRGQNVTFRCDPISEHNRLYWYRQTLGQGPEFLTYFQNEAQLEKSRLLSDRFSAERPKGSFSTLEIQRTEQGDSAMYLCASSLAPSGANTGELFFGEGSRLTVL.

The rearrangement uses TRBV2 and TRBJ2-6; TRBD2 matches 7 bases. V lost 7 bases and J lost 2; bases outside the gene matches: 11. The germline gives CDR1 SNHLY, CDR2 FYNNEI. This CDR3 comprises 17 residues. The CDR3 sequence: CASILPLGGTGANVLTF. In DNA, the CDR3 is TGTGCCAGCATCCTTCCTCTGGGGGGGACTGGGGCCAACGTCCTGACTTTC.

This chain connects TRBV19 to TRBJ2-7, with D maybe TRBD2 (6 bases). Germline values: CDR1 LNHDA, CDR2 SQIVND (reference sequence). The ends were cut back, 2 bases at V and 6 bases at J, with 11 bases in the middle. This CDR3 contains 13 residues. CDR3 loop: CASSIQGGVEQYF. The DNA of the CDR3 is TGTGCCAGTAGTATACAAGGAGGGGTCGAGCAGTACTTC.

In its sample, this clone was seen once. This rearrangement joins TRBV21-1 to TRBJ2-7; the D call in the table, TRBD2, was not verified against the DNA. TRBV21-1 is classified as a pseudogene. This CDR3 is 16 amino acids long. The CDR3 sequence: CASSKAGLPSSYEQYF. The CDR3 nucleotides are TGTGCCAGCAGCAAAGCCGGTCTCCCGAGCTCCTACGAGCAGTACTTC.